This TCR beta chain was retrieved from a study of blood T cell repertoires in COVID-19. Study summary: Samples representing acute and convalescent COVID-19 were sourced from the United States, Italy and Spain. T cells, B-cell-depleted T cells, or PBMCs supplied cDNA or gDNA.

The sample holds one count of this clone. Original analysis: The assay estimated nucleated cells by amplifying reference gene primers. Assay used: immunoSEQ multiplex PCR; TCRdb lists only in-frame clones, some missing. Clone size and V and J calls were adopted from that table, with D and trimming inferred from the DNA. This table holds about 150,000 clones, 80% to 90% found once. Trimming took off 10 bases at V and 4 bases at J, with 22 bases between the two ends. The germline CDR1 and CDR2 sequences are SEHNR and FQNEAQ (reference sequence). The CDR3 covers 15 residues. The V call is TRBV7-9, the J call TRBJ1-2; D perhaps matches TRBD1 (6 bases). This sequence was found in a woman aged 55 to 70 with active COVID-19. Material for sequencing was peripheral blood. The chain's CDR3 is CATGNRAPWSYGYTF. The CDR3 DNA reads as TGTGCCACCGGGAACAGGGCCCCATGGTCCTATGGCTACACCTTC.